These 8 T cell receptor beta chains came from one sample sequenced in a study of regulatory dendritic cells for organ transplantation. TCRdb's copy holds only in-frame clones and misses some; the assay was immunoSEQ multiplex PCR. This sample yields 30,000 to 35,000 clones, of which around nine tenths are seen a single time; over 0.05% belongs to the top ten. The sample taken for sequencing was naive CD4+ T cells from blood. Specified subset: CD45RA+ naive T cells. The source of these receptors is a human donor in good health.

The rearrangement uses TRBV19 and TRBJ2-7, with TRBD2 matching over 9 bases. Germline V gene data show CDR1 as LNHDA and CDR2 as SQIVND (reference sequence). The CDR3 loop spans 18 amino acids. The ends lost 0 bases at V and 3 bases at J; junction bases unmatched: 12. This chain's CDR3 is CASSIEARAGGWFYEQYF. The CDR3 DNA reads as TGTGCCAGTAGTATAGAGGCGCGAGCGGGAGGCTGGTTCTACGAGCAGTACTTC.

The CDR3 coding sequence is TGTGCCAGCAGCTTACTGAGCTCCTACAATGAGCAGTTCTTC. This codes for CASSLLSSYNEQFF. The chain uses TRBV7-8 and TRBJ2-1; D gene unclear. Trimming stripped 2 bases from V and 0 bases from J, with 5 bases between. CDR1 and CDR2 from the germline V gene are SGHVS and FQNEAQ. The CDR3 has 14 residues.

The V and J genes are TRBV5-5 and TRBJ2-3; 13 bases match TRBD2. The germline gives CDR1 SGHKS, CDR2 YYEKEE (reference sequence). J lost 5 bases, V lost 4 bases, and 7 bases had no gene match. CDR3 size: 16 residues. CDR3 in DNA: TGTGCCAGCAGCCGCGGACTAGCGGGGGATGTAGATACGCAGTATTTT. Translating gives CASSRGLAGDVDTQYF. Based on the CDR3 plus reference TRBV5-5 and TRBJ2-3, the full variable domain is DAGVTQSPTHLIKTRGQQVTLRCSPISGHKSVSWYQQVLGQGPQFIFQYYEKEERGRGNFPDRFSARQFPNYSSELNVNALLLGDSALYLCASSRGLAGDVDTQYFGPGTRLTVL.

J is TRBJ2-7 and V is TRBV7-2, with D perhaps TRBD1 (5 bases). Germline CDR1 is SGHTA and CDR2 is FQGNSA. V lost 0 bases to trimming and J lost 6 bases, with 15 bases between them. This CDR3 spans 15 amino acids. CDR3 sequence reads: CASSLAPVPQGEQYF. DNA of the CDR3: TGTGCCAGCAGCTTAGCTCCGGTCCCCCAGGGCGAGCAGTACTTC.

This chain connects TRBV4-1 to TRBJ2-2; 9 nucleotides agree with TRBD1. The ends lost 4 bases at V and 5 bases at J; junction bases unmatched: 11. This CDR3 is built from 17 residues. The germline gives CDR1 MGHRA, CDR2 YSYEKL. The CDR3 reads CASSPDRGLQITGELFF. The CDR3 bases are TGCGCCAGCAGCCCGGACAGGGGTCTTCAAATAACCGGGGAGCTGTTTTTT.

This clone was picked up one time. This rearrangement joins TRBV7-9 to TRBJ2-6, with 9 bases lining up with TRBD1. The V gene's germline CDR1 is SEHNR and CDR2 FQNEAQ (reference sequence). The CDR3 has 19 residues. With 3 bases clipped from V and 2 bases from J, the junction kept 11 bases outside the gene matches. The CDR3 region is CASSFRPDRGKTGANVLTF. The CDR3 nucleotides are TGTGCCAGCAGCTTCCGCCCGGACAGGGGAAAGACTGGGGCCAACGTCCTGACTTTC.

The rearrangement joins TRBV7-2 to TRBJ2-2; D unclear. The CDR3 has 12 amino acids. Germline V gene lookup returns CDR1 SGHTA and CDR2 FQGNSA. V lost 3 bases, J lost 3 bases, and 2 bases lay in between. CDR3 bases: TGTGCCAGCAGCTTTGACACCGGGGAGCTGTTTTTT. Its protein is CASSFDTGELFF.

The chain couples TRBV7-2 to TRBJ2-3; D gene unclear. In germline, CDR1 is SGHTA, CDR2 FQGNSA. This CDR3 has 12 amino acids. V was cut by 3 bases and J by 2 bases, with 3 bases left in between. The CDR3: CASSFPTDTQYF. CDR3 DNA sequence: TGTGCCAGCAGCTTTCCCACAGATACGCAGTATTTT.